The 19 T cell receptor beta chains below come from one sample, sequenced in a study of blood T cell repertoires in COVID-19 (dated by TCRdb to 2020 to 2022). Library preparation used the immunoSEQ multiplex PCR assay. TCRdb obtained this table from immuneACCESS and retained in-frame rearrangements with V and J assigned. These tables miss some clones; where compared with another copy, unresolved V genes account for less than half of the shortfall, and the remainder is unexplained. For this sample the table gives fewer than 250,000 clones, of which approximately 90% were detected only once. The ten largest make up over 0.85% of the sample. The sample comprised PBMCs or T cells enriched from blood (not recorded which). The receptors derive from a man over 45 who had been exposed to COVID-19.

The table lists this clone with a count of one. The rearrangement links TRBV24-1 to TRBJ2-3; 7 bases align to TRBD1. Germline V CDR1 and CDR2: KGHDR, SFDVKD. The CDR3 has 16 residues. The V and J ends lost 0 bases and 1 base, in that order; junction bases with no gene match: 3. The CDR3 nucleotides are TGTGCCACCAGTGATTTGTTTACAGGGGGCACAGATACGCAGTATTTT. This codes for CATSDLFTGGTDTQYF.

The rearrangement joins TRBV29-1 to TRBJ1-1; a possible D gene is TRBD1 (6 bases). There are 13 residues in the CDR3. With 7 bases removed from V and 11 bases from J, the gap between germline ends came to 23 bases. CDR1 SQVTM and CDR2 ANQGSEA come from the germline V gene. The CDR3 nucleotides read TGCAGCGGGTACGTTGGGGGCGAGGCTACGGCTTTCTTT. The encoded protein is CSGYVGGEATAFF.

This chain connects TRBV12-3 or TRBV12-4 to TRBJ2-3; D gene unclear. The CDR3 totals 11 residues. V lost 7 bases and J 0 bases, leaving 2 bases between the germline ends. CDR3 in DNA: TGTGCCAGCACAAGCACAGATACGCAGTATTTT. Its protein is CASTSTDTQYF.

V usage is TRBV5-5 and J usage is TRBJ1-6; D perhaps matches TRBD1 (5 bases). V lost 4 bases, J lost 2 bases, and 10 bases lay in between. Germline lookup yields CDR1 SGHKS and CDR2 YYEKEE (reference sequence). The CDR3 runs to 15 residues. For the CDR3, the DNA is TGTGCCAGCAGCCTTGGACAAGCCTATAATTCACCCCTCCACTTT. Amino acids: CASSLGQAYNSPLHF.

Points on this clone: Other DNA sequences in the sample encode the same CDR3. The chain is built from TRBV5-4 and TRBJ1-1; no definite D call. Germline values: CDR1 SGHNT, CDR2 YYREEE (reference sequence). V was pared by 4 bases and J by 0 bases, with 7 bases between. The CDR3 is made up of 13 amino acids. The DNA of the CDR3 is TGTGCCAGCAGCCTTGTAATGAACACTGAAGCTTTCTTT. It is translated as CASSLVMNTEAFF.

The chain carries TRBV7-9 and TRBJ2-7; 11 bases match TRBD1. CDR1 and CDR2 (germline): SEHNR, FQNEAQ (reference sequence). This CDR3 is 15 amino acids long. V trimming: 6 bases; J trimming: 5 bases; junction bases outside the gene matches: 9. The CDR3 loop reads CASSSGQGVGDEQYF. The CDR3 coding sequence is TGTGCCAGCAGTTCGGGACAGGGGGTAGGCGACGAGCAGTACTTC.

This chain joins TRBV18 and TRBJ2-2; maybe TRBD1 (6 bases). Looked up from germline, CDR1 is KGHSH and CDR2 is LQKENI. The V end was cut by 3 bases, the J end by 6 bases, with 8 bases between. The CDR3 totals 13 residues. The CDR3 region has the DNA TGTGCCAGCTCACCGGACAGAGCCGGGGAGCTGTTTTTT. Residues: CASSPDRAGELFF.

In DNA form, the CDR3 reads TGCGCCAGCAGCCCCCCGGCGGGGCGAGGCTATGGCTACACCTTC. Residues: CASSPPAGRGYGYTF. This chain links TRBV4-1 with TRBJ1-2; TRBD1 might be the D (5 bases). Trimming left V 4 bases short and J 4 bases short, with 16 bases between. Looked up from germline, CDR1 is MGHRA and CDR2 is YSYEKL. The CDR3 runs to 15 residues.

This rearrangement joins TRBV2 to TRBJ2-1, with 8 positions matching TRBD2. V lost 4 bases and J lost 5; bases outside the gene matches: 10. The CDR3 has 16 amino acids. Germline V CDR1 and CDR2: SNHLY, FYNNEI. The CDR3 is CASSANGGRTDNEQFF. For the CDR3, the DNA is TGTGCCAGCAGTGCGAACGGCGGGAGGACCGACAATGAGCAGTTCTTC.

V usage is TRBV12-3 or TRBV12-4 and J usage is TRBJ1-5; D is uncertain. V was cut by 1 base and J by 7 bases, with 8 bases left in between. The CDR3 is 13 amino acids. CDR3 nucleotide sequence: TGTGCCAGCAGTTTAGGTAGAGCCCAGCCCCAGCATTTT. Amino acid sequence: CASSLGRAQPQHF.

As to this clone: Within the sample, other DNA sequences also encode this same CDR3. V gene TRBV5-1 combines with J gene TRBJ2-2; 7 nucleotides line up with TRBD1. The CDR3 loop spans 15 amino acids. Germline CDR1 SGHRS, CDR2 YFSETQ. J gave up 0 bases and V 2 bases, and 1 base lay outside the gene matches. The CDR3: CASSFGTANTGELFF. The CDR3 DNA reads as TGCGCCAGCAGCTTCGGGACAGCGAACACCGGGGAGCTGTTTTTT.

The chain joins TRBV24-1 to TRBJ1-1, with 7 bases matching TRBD1. J gave up 0 bases and V 0 bases, and 6 bases lay outside the gene matches. Looked up from germline, CDR1 is KGHDR and CDR2 is SFDVKD. There are 17 residues in the CDR3. CDR3 bases: TGTGCCACCAGTGATTTGATATCGGGACAGATGAACACTGAAGCTTTCTTT. Amino acids: CATSDLISGQMNTEAFF.

The chain links TRBV5-8 to TRBJ2-2; maybe TRBD1 (6 bases). Trimming removed 2 bases from V and 3 bases from J, with 8 bases in between. This CDR3 spans 14 amino acids. Germline CDR1 SGHTS, CDR2 YDEGEE. The chain's CDR3 is CASSFNRDTGELFF. Written as DNA, the CDR3 is TGTGCCAGCAGCTTCAACAGGGACACCGGGGAGCTGTTTTTT.

The rearrangement links TRBV4-2 to TRBJ2-5; 12 bases map to TRBD2. V lost 0 bases, J lost 3 bases, and 5 bases stayed unmatched. CDR3 length: 17 residues. Germline V gene sequence: CDR1 LGHNA, CDR2 YNFKEQ. The CDR3 DNA sequence: TGTGCCAGCAGCCAAGATCGACTAGCGGGGGAGGAAGAGACCCAGTACTTC. Protein sequence: CASSQDRLAGEEETQYF.

The chain recombines TRBV5-1 with TRBJ1-2, with 7 positions matching TRBD1. The V segment lost 5 bases and the J segment 5 bases; nucleotides outside the gene matches: 6. The CDR3 extends over 13 amino acids. Germline V lookup: CDR1 SGHRS, CDR2 YFSETQ. CDR3 nucleotides: TGCGCCAGCAGTCCGGACAGGTTATATGGCTACACCTTC. Encoded protein: CASSPDRLYGYTF.

V and J are TRBV12-5 and TRBJ1-2; the D gene is possibly TRBD1 (6 bases). The CDR3 covers 12 residues. Germline values: CDR1 LGHNT, CDR2 FRNRAP. V lost 5 bases and J 7 bases, leaving 11 bases between the germline ends. The CDR3 region is CASGTGFGGYTF. CDR3 coding DNA: TGTGCTAGTGGTACAGGGTTTGGTGGCTACACCTTC.

The V and J genes are TRBV6-1 and TRBJ2-5, with 10 bases aligning to TRBD1. The CDR3 length is 13 residues. Germline V CDR1 and CDR2: MNHNS, SASEGT. Trimming removed 3 bases from V and 8 bases from J; junction bases left unmatched: 3. CDR3 DNA sequence: TGTGCCAGCAGTGAGCGACAGGGGGCAACCCAGTACTTC. Translation: CASSERQGATQYF.

The chain has TRBV7-2 and TRBJ2-1; D is perhaps TRBD2 (6 bases). The CDR3 is 12 residues long. CDR1 and CDR2 from the germline V gene are SGHTA and FQGNSA. V lost 5 bases and J lost 11, with 13 bases in between. The CDR3 is CASSRRASKQFF. CDR3 DNA sequence: TGTGCCAGCAGCCGGAGGGCGTCCAAGCAGTTCTTC.

The V call is TRBV7-9, the J call TRBJ2-2; TRBD2 might be the D (6 bases). The germline V gene encodes CDR1 SEHNR and CDR2 FQNEAQ (reference sequence). The CDR3 is 15 amino acids. Trimming shortened V by 2 bases and J by 0 bases, and 7 bases separated the two germline ends. CDR3 nucleotides: TGTGCCAGCAGCTTACTAGCGACGAACACCGGGGAGCTGTTTTTT. Residues: CASSLLATNTGELFF.